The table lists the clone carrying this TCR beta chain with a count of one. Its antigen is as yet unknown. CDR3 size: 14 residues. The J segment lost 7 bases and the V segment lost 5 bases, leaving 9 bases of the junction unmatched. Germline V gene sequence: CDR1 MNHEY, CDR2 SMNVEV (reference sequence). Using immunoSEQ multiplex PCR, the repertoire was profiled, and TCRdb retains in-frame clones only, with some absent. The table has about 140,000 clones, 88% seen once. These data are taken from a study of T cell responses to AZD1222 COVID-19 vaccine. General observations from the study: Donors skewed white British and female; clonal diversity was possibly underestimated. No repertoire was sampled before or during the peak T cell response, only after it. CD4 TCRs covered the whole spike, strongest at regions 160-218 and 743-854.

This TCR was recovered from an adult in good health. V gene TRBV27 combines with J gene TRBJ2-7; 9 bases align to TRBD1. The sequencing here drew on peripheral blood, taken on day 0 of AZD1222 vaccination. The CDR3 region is CASSPDRGASEQYF. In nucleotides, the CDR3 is TGTGCCAGCAGTCCGGACAGGGGAGCAAGTGAGCAGTACTTC.